Reported below is one TCR beta chain. Its antigen remains unidentified. This CDR3 is 17 amino acids long. Per germline, CDR1 LNHDA and CDR2 SQIVND (reference sequence). V dropped 3 bases and J dropped 5; count of bases not matched to a gene: 9. This sample is drawn from a study of prognosis after radiotherapy for stage I lung cancer. About the study: About 7 patients had tumors that were squamous cell carcinoma, and approximately eleven had adenocarcinoma. Study outcomes and limitations: Unique TCR clone counts were lower following stereotactic body radiation therapy (median roughly 9,900 versus 7,200). Lower post-radiation Shannon entropy was seen in patients who went on to develop distant metastases.

Multiplex PCR in two rounds served to amplify TCR beta CDR3 from genomic DNA. For every TRBV and TRBJ gene, a specific primer was used in first-round PCR. TCRdb passed the multiplex PCR reads through MiXCR, listing each CDR3 protein once. Of tens of thousands of distinct CDR3 sequences in the sample, 43% were seen once. CT and PET/CT found no node involvement in any patient, and none had received chemotherapy or radiotherapy before or had other malignancies. V usage is TRBV19 and J usage is TRBJ2-7; 14 bases line up with TRBD2. The source was PBMCs, collected before or after stereotactic body radiation therapy (not recorded which). This receptor was obtained from a donor over 45 with non-small cell lung cancer. This CDR3 reads CASSMRLAGGRSNEQYF. The CDR3 DNA sequence: TGTGCCAGTAGTATGCGACTAGCGGGAGGGCGTTCCAACGAGCAGTACTTC.